The source of this T cell receptor (beta chain) is a study of T cell therapy after organ transplantation. Study observations and caveats: Lower pretherapy CD8 clonality went with larger post-therapy fold change.

Losses at the gene ends were 0 bases for V and 3 bases for J; bases not matched to a gene: 6. Germline CDR1 reads SGDLS; CDR2 reads YYNGEE. CDR3 length equals 16 residues. Points on this clone: Its antigen is undetermined.

Some clones are missing from TCRdb's copy, which holds only in-frame ones; the method was immunoSEQ multiplex PCR. Here the sample spans 50,000 or so clones, 94% being singletons. The TCR comes from a human patient who had received a solid organ transplant and had CMV disease. The rearrangement links TRBV9 to TRBJ2-3, with TRBD1 matching over 8 bases. The input for sequencing was CD8+ T cells from blood, taken before autologous CMV-specific T cell therapy. Here the CDR3 reads CASSVEQGVWTDTQYF. CDR3 nucleotide sequence: TGTGCCAGCAGCGTAGAACAGGGGGTTTGGACAGATACGCAGTATTTT.